Listed below are T cell receptor beta chains from one sample, sequenced in a study of T cells in Graves' hyperthyroidism and ophthalmopathy. TCRdb independently ran MiXCR on the multiplex PCR reads; one entry per CDR3 protein. The sample holds 250,000 to 300,000 distinct CDR3 sequences, 17% seen once. The specimen was blood. These receptors originate from a woman aged 60-75 years with Graves' ophthalmopathy. CDR3s include the opening cysteine and the closing phenylalanine or tryptophan. The order of the fields is V gene, clone size, J gene, D gene, CDR3 protein, CDR3 DNA. D genes are given only for firm matches. Only part of the rows carry a size: once, few, many, or a class if the clone is expanded.

>TRBV2|.|TRBJ1-4|.
CASSSQGREVKLFF
TGTGCCAGCAGCTCACAGGGTCGAGAGGTAAAACTGTTTTTT
>TRBV5-6|.|TRBJ2-3|.
CASSFFFGRTDTQYF
TGTGCCAGCAGCTTTTTCTTTGGCCGCACAGATACGCAGTATTTT
>TRBV6-1|.|TRBJ1-1|.
CASSDQGLRTEAFF
TGTGCCAGCAGTGACCAGGGGCTGAGAACTGAAGCTTTCTTT
>TRBV4-3|many|TRBJ2-7|TRBD2
CASSQEATSTDYEQYF
TGCGCCAGCAGCCAAGAGGCGACTAGCACCGACTACGAGCAGTACTTC
>TRBV7-6|few|TRBJ2-2|.
CASSLAQGRASPKNTGELFF
TGTGCCAGCAGCTTAGCGCAAGGCAGGGCAAGTCCCAAGAACACCGGGGAGCTGTTTTTT
>TRBV19|.|TRBJ1-2|.
CASSIDSRFGYTF
TGTGCCAGTAGTATAGATTCACGGTTTGGCTACACCTTC
>TRBV20-1|.|TRBJ2-3|.
CSARQTDTQYF
TGCAGTGCTAGACAGACAGATACGCAGTATTTT
>TRBV28|many|TRBJ2-7|.
CASSLRNAQQYF
TGTGCCAGCAGTTTACGAAATGCGCAGCAGTACTTC
>TRBV3-1|many|TRBJ2-3|.
CASSQFLKDTQYF
TGTGCCAGCAGCCAATTTCTCAAGGATACGCAGTATTTT
>TRBV6-5|.|TRBJ1-1|TRBD1
CASSYFLTDRVTEAFF
TGTGCCAGCAGTTACTTTTTAACCGACAGGGTAACTGAAGCTTTCTTT
>TRBV7-9|many|TRBJ2-3|.
CASSLVPDTQYF
TGTGCCAGCAGCTTAGTCCCAGATACGCAGTATTTT
>TRBV24-1|.|TRBJ1-4|TRBD1
CATSAPTGGREKLFF
TGTGCCACCAGTGCCCCGACAGGGGGTCGTGAAAAACTGTTTTTT
>TRBV4-1|.|TRBJ2-2|.
CASSQEPSGSNTGELFF
TGCGCCAGCAGCCAAGAACCAAGCGGGTCGAACACCGGGGAGCTGTTTTTT
>TRBV25-1|few|TRBJ2-7|TRBD2
CASSELSGTSSRQYF
TGTGCCAGCAGTGAACTTAGCGGGACTTCTTCTCGGCAGTACTTC
>TRBV11-2|.|TRBJ1-1|.
CASSLGRAITEAFF
TGTGCCAGCAGCTTAGGTAGAGCCATCACTGAAGCTTTCTTT
>TRBV18|.|TRBJ1-3|.
CASSPVISGGRRNTIYF
TGTGCCAGCTCACCAGTCATCTCTGGGGGGCGGAGAAACACCATATATTTT
>TRBV6-1|few|TRBJ1-5|.
CASSQGTQPQHF
TGTGCCAGCAGTCAGGGGACACAGCCCCAGCATTTT
>TRBV24-1|.|TRBJ1-5|TRBD1
CATSTGGWDQPQHF
TGTGCCACCAGTACAGGGGGCTGGGATCAGCCCCAGCATTTT
>TRBV28|many|TRBJ2-5|TRBD2
CASSSLAGGGETQYF
TGTGCCAGCAGTTCCCTAGCGGGAGGAGGAGAGACCCAGTACTTC
>TRBV2|many|TRBJ2-3|TRBD2
CASSDPGLALGDTQYF
TGTGCCAGCAGTGACCCGGGACTAGCTTTGGGAGATACGCAGTATTTT
>TRBV7-6|few|TRBJ1-1|.
CASSFNSGHRTEAFF
TGTGCCAGCAGCTTTAACTCGGGGCATCGCACTGAAGCTTTCTTT
>TRBV2|many|TRBJ2-3|.
CASSEGFTDTQYF
TGTGCCAGCAGTGAGGGGTTCACAGATACGCAGTATTTT
>TRBV10-3|few|TRBJ2-2|.
CAISESYRSGVTNTGELFF
TGTGCCATCAGTGAGTCGTACAGGTCTGGGGTTACGAACACCGGGGAGCTGTTTTTT
>TRBV20-1|many|TRBJ2-7|TRBD1
CSARDLRTGLYEQYF
TGCAGTGCTAGAGATCTAAGGACAGGGCTCTACGAGCAGTACTTC
>TRBV6-1|many|TRBJ2-7|TRBD2
CASSSFGAGVYEQYF
TGTGCCAGCAGCTCCTTTGGAGCGGGAGTCTACGAGCAGTACTTC
>TRBV10-1|.|TRBJ2-5|.
CASSESGTNQETQYF
TGCGCCAGCAGTGAGTCCGGGACGAACCAAGAGACCCAGTACTTC
>TRBV5-1|.|TRBJ2-2|.
CASSLMTDTGELFF
TGCGCCAGCAGCTTGATGACGGATACCGGGGAGCTGTTTTTT
>TRBV13|few|TRBJ2-7|TRBD2
CASSLLAGPYEQYF
TGTGCCAGCAGCTTGCTAGCGGGGCCCTACGAGCAGTACTTC
>TRBV9|.|TRBJ1-6|.
CASSEEQGWGNSPLHF
TGTGCCAGCAGCGAAGAACAGGGTTGGGGTAATTCACCCCTCCACTTT
>TRBV20-1|many|TRBJ2-2|TRBD1
CSAKDREGGELFF
TGCAGTGCTAAGGACAGGGAAGGCGGGGAGCTGTTTTTT
>TRBV11-2|many|TRBJ1-1|.
CASSFSGSGQAFF
TGTGCCAGCAGCTTTTCGGGGAGCGGCCAAGCTTTCTTT
>TRBV19|.|TRBJ2-1|.
CASSVGGLLSYNEQFF
TGTGCCAGTAGTGTGGGCGGGTTACTCTCCTACAATGAGCAGTTCTTC
>TRBV11-2|many|TRBJ2-7|.
CASSLEQAVYEQYF
TGTGCCAGCAGCTTAGAACAGGCCGTCTACGAGCAGTACTTC
>TRBV29-1|.|TRBJ2-4|TRBD1
CSGGQGELDIQYF
TGCAGCGGTGGACAGGGGGAACTAGACATTCAGTACTTC
>TRBV4-2|.|TRBJ2-2|.
CASSPSMGRTTNTGELFF
TGTGCCAGCAGCCCTTCAATGGGGCGGACAACGAACACCGGGGAGCTGTTTTTT